This is a list of T cell receptor beta chains from one sample in a study of CD8 T cells in ankylosing spondylitis. TCRdb recomputed calls from the 5' RACE reads with MiXCR, one row per CDR3 protein. Of roughly 230,000 distinct CDR3 sequences in the sample, 15% to 20% were seen once. The sample was blood, either unsorted or a sorted T cell fraction (not recorded which). The receptors shown here come from a male donor with ankylosing spondylitis or in good health (not recorded which). The CDR3 runs from the conserved cysteine through the conserved F or W. D genes are given only for firm matches. Size values are once, few and many counts, or a class for expanded clones, and some rows have none.

D	size	V	J	CDR3	DNA
TRBD1	many	TRBV5-1	TRBJ2-2	CASSWGQGNTGELFF	TGCGCCAGCAGCTGGGGACAGGGGAACACCGGGGAGCTGTTTTTT
NA	many	TRBV5-5	TRBJ2-1	CASSLASYEQFF	TGTGCCAGCAGCTTGGCTAGTTATGAGCAGTTCTTC
TRBD2	few	TRBV15	TRBJ2-1	CATSGGTSGYNEQFF	TGTGCCACCAGCGGCGGGACTAGCGGCTACAATGAGCAGTTCTTC
TRBD2	many	TRBV29-1	TRBJ2-7	CSVRGLEAYEQYF	TGCAGCGTCCGGGGACTAGAGGCCTACGAGCAGTACTTC
NA	NA	TRBV20-1	TRBJ2-1	CSARSQTGLGNEQFF	TGCAGTGCTAGATCCCAGACAGGCCTAGGAAATGAGCAGTTCTTC
TRBD2	NA	TRBV10-1	TRBJ2-1	CASSVAGADEQFF	TGCGCCAGCAGCGTAGCGGGAGCGGATGAGCAGTTCTTC
TRBD2	NA	TRBV27	TRBJ2-1	CASSLSSSGRAYNEQFF	TGTGCCAGCAGTTTATCTTCTAGCGGGAGGGCCTACAATGAGCAGTTCTTC
NA	NA	TRBV6-5	TRBJ2-7	CASSYSLTDYEQYF	TGTGCCAGCAGTTACTCGTTGACTGACTACGAGCAGTACTTC
NA	few	TRBV5-1	TRBJ2-7	CASSLEGGHEQYF	TGCGCCAGCAGCTTGGAAGGGGGGCACGAGCAGTACTTC
NA	many	TRBV12-3/TRBV12-4	TRBJ2-2	CASSLLNTGELFF	TGTGCCAGCAGTTTATTAAACACCGGGGAGCTGTTTTTT
TRBD1	NA	TRBV14	TRBJ2-7	CASSPGQGITYEQYF	TGTGCCAGCAGCCCAGGACAGGGAATCACCTACGAGCAGTACTTC
NA	many	TRBV20-1	TRBJ2-1	CSVGRDWDGREQFF	TGCAGTGTTGGCCGGGACTGGGATGGTCGTGAGCAGTTCTTC
TRBD1	many	TRBV5-1	TRBJ2-7	CASSSDRVPYEQYF	TGCGCCAGCAGCTCTGACAGGGTGCCCTACGAGCAGTACTTC
NA	NA	TRBV14	TRBJ2-7	CASSQDQGHGYEQYF	TGTGCCAGCAGCCAAGATCAGGGACATGGCTACGAGCAGTACTTC
TRBD2	NA	TRBV3-1	TRBJ2-5	CASSQDLLAGVETQYF	TGTGCCAGCAGCCAAGATTTGCTAGCGGGAGTAGAGACCCAGTACTTC
TRBD2	NA	TRBV18	TRBJ2-7	CASSPMAGAVSFEQYF	TGTGCCAGCTCACCAATGGCGGGAGCTGTATCGTTCGAGCAGTACTTC
TRBD2	many	TRBV24-1	TRBJ2-1	CATSGSGDQYNEQFF	TGTGCCACCAGTGGGAGCGGGGACCAATACAATGAGCAGTTCTTC
NA	NA	TRBV11-2	TRBJ1-4	CASSLAGQTTNEKLFF	TGTGCCAGCAGCTTAGCGGGGCAGACAACTAATGAAAAACTGTTTTTT
NA	few	TRBV25-1	TRBJ2-5	CASSEHEGSYRNQETQYF	TGTGCCAGCAGTGAACATGAAGGGTCATACCGAAACCAAGAGACCCAGTACTTC
NA	many	TRBV7-9	TRBJ2-2	CASSQTINTGELFF	TGTGCCAGCAGCCAGACAATCAACACCGGGGAGCTGTTTTTT
TRBD1	NA	TRBV25-1	TRBJ2-1	CASSDQGANEQFF	TGTGCCAGCAGTGATCAGGGGGCGAATGAGCAGTTCTTC
TRBD2	few	TRBV3-1	TRBJ2-7	CASCQVFPSGGSSPYEQYF	TGTGCCTCCTGCCAAGTTTTCCCCTCGGGCGGGAGTTCGCCCTACGAGCAGTACTTC
NA	NA	TRBV4-1	TRBJ2-2	CASSQVGVKTGELFF	TGCGCCAGCAGCCAAGTCGGAGTTAAAACCGGGGAGCTGTTTTTT
NA	few	TRBV29-1	TRBJ1-2	CSVGVYYGYTF	TGCAGCGTTGGGGTCTACTATGGCTACACCTTC
TRBD1	once	TRBV25-1	TRBJ2-7	CACGQGPVYEQYF	TGTGCCTGCGGACAGGGCCCTGTCTACGAGCAGTACTTC
TRBD2	few	TRBV3-1	TRBJ2-7	CASSQPGLRYEQYF	TGTGCCAGCAGCCAGCCGGGACTACGGTACGAGCAGTACTTC
NA	many	TRBV29-1	TRBJ2-7	CSVRYGNYEQYF	TGCAGCGTGCGTTACGGGAACTACGAGCAGTACTTC
NA	few	TRBV6-1	TRBJ2-1	CASSPSPWGRNEQFF	TGTGCCAGCAGCCCAAGCCCATGGGGAAGGAATGAGCAGTTCTTC
TRBD2	NA	TRBV5-6	TRBJ2-7	CASSSGTSGKQYF	TGTGCCAGCAGCTCCGGGACTAGCGGAAAGCAGTACTTC
NA	many	TRBV7-7	TRBJ2-3	CASSPRLGSTDTQYF	TGTGCTAGCAGCCCCCGACTAGGTAGCACAGATACGCAGTATTTT
TRBD1	NA	TRBV7-9	TRBJ1-1	CASSPGTGGARDEAFF	TGTGCCAGCAGCCCCGGGACAGGGGGCGCCCGGGATGAAGCTTTCTTT